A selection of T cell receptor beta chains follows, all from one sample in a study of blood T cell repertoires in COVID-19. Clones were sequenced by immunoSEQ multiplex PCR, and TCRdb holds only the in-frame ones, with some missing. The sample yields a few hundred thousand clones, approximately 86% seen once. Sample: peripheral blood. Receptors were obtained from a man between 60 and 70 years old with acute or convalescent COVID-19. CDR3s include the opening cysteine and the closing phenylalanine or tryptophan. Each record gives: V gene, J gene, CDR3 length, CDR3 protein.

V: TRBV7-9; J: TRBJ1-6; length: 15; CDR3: CASSLITGRTAPLHF
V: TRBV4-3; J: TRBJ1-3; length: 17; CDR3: CASSQEPGGLSGNTIYF
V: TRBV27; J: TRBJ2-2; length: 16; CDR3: CASSPSGGVRTGELFF
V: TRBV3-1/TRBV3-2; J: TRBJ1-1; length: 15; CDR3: CASSQEHGGGAEAFF
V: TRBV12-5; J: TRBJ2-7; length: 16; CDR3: CASGLVVGTGAYEQYF
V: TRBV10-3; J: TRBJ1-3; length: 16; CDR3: CAISEPGLNSGNTIYF
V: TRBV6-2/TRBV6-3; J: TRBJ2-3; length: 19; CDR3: CASSQPPSGTFIGADTQYF
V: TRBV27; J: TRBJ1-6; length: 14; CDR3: CASSSGQRVSPLHF
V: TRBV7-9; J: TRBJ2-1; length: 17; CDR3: CASSPSLAGGPSNEQFF
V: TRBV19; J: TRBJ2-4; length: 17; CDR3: CASSLLAGGLAKNIQYF
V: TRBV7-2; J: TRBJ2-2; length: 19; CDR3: CASSLAPRGGSRSTGELFF
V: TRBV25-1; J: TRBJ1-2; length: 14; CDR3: CASSERGTVYGYTF
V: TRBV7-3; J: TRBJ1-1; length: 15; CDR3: CASTLPRTENTEAFF
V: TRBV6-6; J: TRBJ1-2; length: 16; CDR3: CASSYSGTGGDYGYTF
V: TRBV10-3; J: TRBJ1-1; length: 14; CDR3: CAISLTEENTEAFF
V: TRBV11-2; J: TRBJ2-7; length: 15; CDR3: CASSLDSNQGYEQYF
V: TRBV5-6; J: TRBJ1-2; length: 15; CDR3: CASSLGDRGDYGYTF
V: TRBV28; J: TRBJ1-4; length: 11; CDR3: CASSQVEKLFF
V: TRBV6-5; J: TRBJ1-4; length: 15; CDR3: CASRGGAGRNEKLFF
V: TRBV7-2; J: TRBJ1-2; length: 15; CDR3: CASSFRDSSPYGYTF
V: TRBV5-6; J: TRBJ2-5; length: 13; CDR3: CASSLISSETQYF
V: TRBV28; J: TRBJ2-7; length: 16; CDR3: CASSLNGGAKSYEQYF
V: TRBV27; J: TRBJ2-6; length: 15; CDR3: CASSSPGSGANVLTF
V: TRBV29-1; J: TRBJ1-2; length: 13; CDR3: CSAKDSLGEGYTF
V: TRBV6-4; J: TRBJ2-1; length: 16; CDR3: CASSDRTSSSYNEQFF
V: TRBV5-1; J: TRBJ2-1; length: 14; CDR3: CASSLGQVDNEQFF
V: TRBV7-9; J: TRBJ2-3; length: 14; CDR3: CASSLTGGPDTQYF
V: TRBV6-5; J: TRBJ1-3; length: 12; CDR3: CASSIGAGTIYF
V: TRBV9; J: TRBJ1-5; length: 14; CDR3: CASSVGADNQPQHF
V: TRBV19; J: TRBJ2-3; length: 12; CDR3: CASSIDGEGQYF
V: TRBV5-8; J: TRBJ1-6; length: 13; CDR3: CASSGTLNSPLHF
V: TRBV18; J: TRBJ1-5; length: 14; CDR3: CASSPGGSHQPQHF
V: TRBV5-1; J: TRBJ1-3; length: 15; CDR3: CASSLLPESGNTIYF
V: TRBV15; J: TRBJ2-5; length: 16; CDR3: CATSRDFAGGPQTQYF
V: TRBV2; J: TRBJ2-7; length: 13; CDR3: CASSEDQRDEQYF
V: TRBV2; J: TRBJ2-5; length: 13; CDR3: CASGRGVLETQYF
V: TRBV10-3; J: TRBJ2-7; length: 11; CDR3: CAISTGYEQYF
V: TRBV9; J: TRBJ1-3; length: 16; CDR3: CASSVGRGRTGNTIYF